The present T cell receptor beta chain was sequenced within a study of cytomegalovirus exposure and HLA in healthy donors. Study at large: The early release's HLA-typed donors yielded 65 million to 85 million unique TCRs.

PCR employed 60 Vbeta and 13 Jbeta primers. Sequencing used immunoSEQ multiplex PCR; TCRdb keeps in-frame clones, though not all of them. This sample carries about 130,000 clones, 17% of them seen once, and the ten largest clones take 2.9%. Germline V gene lookup returns CDR1 SGHKS and CDR2 YYEKEE (reference sequence). CDR3 length: 14 amino acids. Unmatched junction bases numbered 2, after V lost 2 bases and J lost 5 bases. This clone was observed a handful of times. Its target is unknown. Study-wide results and limits: As a later analysis revealed, the rate of TCR association differed by HLA locus, with DRB1 most and HLA-C fewest. The authors considered a cluster of highly shared sequence variants likely to be a sequencing artifact. No immune exposure information besides CMV serostatus was available.

The TCR comes from a female donor in good health and CMV-seropositive. The J gene is TRBJ1-4, the V gene TRBV5-5, with 8 bases that match TRBD1. Sequencing was performed on PBMCs. The CDR3 DNA follows: TGTGCCAGCAGCTTCGGGACAGGAAATGAAAAACTGTTTTTT. Its protein is CASSFGTGNEKLFF.